These T cell receptor beta chains were read from a single sample in a study of blood T cell repertoires in COVID-19. Assay used: immunoSEQ multiplex PCR; TCRdb lists only in-frame clones, some missing. The sample lists 140,000 to 150,000 clones; approximately 90% were seen once. Sequencing input: peripheral blood. The source of these receptors is a woman in her forties or fifties with acute or convalescent COVID-19. CDR3s include the opening cysteine and the closing phenylalanine or tryptophan. A D gene is named only where the DNA matches it firmly. Clone size is given for some rows only: seen once, a few or many times, or a class if the clone is expanded.

TRBV6-2/TRBV6-3	TRBD2	TRBJ2-3	.	CASSYMLAGVLSTDTQYF	TGTGCCAGCAGTTACATGCTAGCGGGGGTCCTATCCACAGATACGCAGTATTTT
TRBV3-1/TRBV3-2	TRBD1	TRBJ1-4	few	CASSQDRGQGGLFF	TGTGCCAGCAGCCAAGACCGAGGACAGGGAGGACTGTTTTTT
TRBV5-1	TRBD1	TRBJ2-3	.	CASSSEGARTDTQYF	TGCGCCAGCAGTAGTGAGGGGGCGCGGACAGATACGCAGTATTTT
TRBV27	TRBD1	TRBJ1-5	.	CASSLRQGDQPQHF	TGTGCCAGCAGTTTAAGACAGGGAGATCAGCCCCAGCATTTT
TRBV30	TRBD2	TRBJ2-2	.	CAWSVTPVAGGTGELFF	TGTGCCTGGAGTGTAACGCCGGTAGCGGGAGGGACCGGGGAGCTGTTTTTT
TRBV20-1	.	TRBJ2-7	.	CSARVQNEQYF	TGCAGTGCTAGAGTTCAGAACGAGCAGTACTTC
TRBV11-3	.	TRBJ2-1	.	CASSLVGSSYNEQFF	TGTGCCAGCAGCTTAGTTGGCTCCTCCTACAATGAGCAGTTCTTC
TRBV19	.	TRBJ1-5	.	CASSRRDGNPYQPQHF	TGTGCCAGTAGTCGGCGGGACGGCAATCCATATCAGCCCCAGCATTTT
TRBV11-2	.	TRBJ1-2	.	CASSLTGVVGQGHYGYTF	TGTGCCAGCAGCTTAACAGGTGTGGTGGGTCAGGGTCACTATGGCTACACCTTC
TRBV3-1/TRBV3-2	.	TRBJ2-7	few	CASKGGRSSYEQYF	TGTGCCAGCAAGGGGGGGAGGAGCTCCTACGAGCAGTACTTC
TRBV7-6	.	TRBJ1-1	.	CASSLVGDGEAFF	TGTGCCAGCAGCTTGGTCGGTGATGGTGAAGCTTTCTTT
TRBV4-2	.	TRBJ2-7	.	CASSQDGRREQYF	TGTGCCAGCAGCCAAGACGGGAGACGTGAGCAGTACTTC
TRBV27	.	TRBJ1-5	.	CASSFTRGHNQPQHF	TGTGCCAGCAGTTTTACCCGGGGTCACAATCAGCCCCAGCATTTT
TRBV21-1	.	TRBJ2-4	.	CASSLVGQGIAKNIQYF	.
TRBV18	.	TRBJ1-3	.	CASSLGTHGSGNTIYF	TGTGCCAGCTCACTTGGGACTCACGGGTCTGGAAACACCATATATTTT
TRBV28	.	TRBJ2-1	.	CASSLGDYEQFF	TGTGCCAGCAGCCTGGGGGACTATGAGCAGTTCTTC
TRBV5-1	.	TRBJ2-2	once	CASSPSGQGGLTGELFF	TGCGCCAGCAGTCCCTCCGGGCAGGGGGGTCTGACCGGGGAGCTGTTTTTT
TRBV20-1	.	TRBJ1-1	.	CSAPGVTEAFF	TGCAGTGCCCCAGGGGTTACTGAAGCTTTCTTT
TRBV7-2	TRBD1	TRBJ1-5	.	CASSPDRSLRNQPQHF	TGTGCCAGCAGCCCGGACAGGTCTTTACGCAATCAGCCCCAGCATTTT
TRBV10-1	.	TRBJ2-3	.	CASSESIAGDYSTQYF	TGCGCCAGCAGTGAGTCGATTGCAGGGGACTATAGTACGCAGTATTTT
TRBV2	.	TRBJ2-7	.	CASSEYFGAYSDEQYF	TGTGCCAGCAGTGAGTATTTTGGTGCGTATAGCGACGAGCAGTACTTC
TRBV11-3	TRBD2	TRBJ2-3	.	CASSQRGRGAPPDTQYF	TGTGCCAGCAGCCAAAGAGGGCGGGGGGCTCCCCCAGATACGCAGTATTTT
TRBV7-2	TRBD2	TRBJ2-7	.	CASSLRDYTTYEQYF	TGTGCCAGCAGCTTAAGGGACTATACCACCTACGAGCAGTACTTC
TRBV27	.	TRBJ1-1	.	CASSLGGATEAFF	TGTGCCAGCAGTTTAGGGGGGGCCACTGAAGCTTTCTTT
TRBV29-1	TRBD1	TRBJ1-2	.	CSVAQDRVWGGYTF	TGCAGCGTTGCGCAAGACAGGGTATGGGGTGGCTACACCTTC
TRBV23-1	.	TRBJ1-4	.	CASSQGRTLTNEKLFF	TGCGCCAGCAGTCAGGGGAGAACGCTGACTAATGAAAAACTGTTTTTT
TRBV6-4	TRBD2	TRBJ2-1	.	CASTDTTSGGANEQFF	TGTGCCAGCACCGACACGACTAGCGGGGGGGCGAATGAGCAGTTCTTC
TRBV19	TRBD1	TRBJ1-2	.	CASSTGQDSLYGYTF	TGTGCCAGTAGTACGGGACAGGATTCCCTCTATGGCTACACCTTC
TRBV7-9	.	TRBJ2-5	few	CASSLVRWQETQYF	TGTGCCAGCAGCTTAGTCAGGTGGCAAGAGACCCAGTACTTC
TRBV30	.	TRBJ2-7	.	CAWRSDRRYEQYF	TGTGCCTGGAGATCTGACAGGAGGTACGAGCAGTACTTC
TRBV30	TRBD1	TRBJ2-5	.	CAWQHLDRGRETQYF	TGTGCCTGGCAACACCTGGACAGGGGGCGAGAGACCCAGTACTTC
TRBV19	.	TRBJ1-4	.	CASSMSHSPNEKLFF	TGTGCCAGTAGTATGAGTCACAGTCCTAATGAAAAACTGTTTTTT
TRBV19	.	TRBJ1-2	.	CASSLGGPLYGYTF	TGTGCCAGTAGTCTAGGCGGGCCCCTCTATGGCTACACCTTC
TRBV20-1	.	TRBJ2-7	.	CSASRSYEQYF	TGCAGTGCTTCCCGGTCCTACGAGCAGTACTTC
TRBV19	TRBD1	TRBJ2-2	.	CASTTGAANTGELFF	TGTGCCAGTACCACAGGGGCGGCGAACACCGGGGAGCTGTTTTTT